This TCR beta chain was sequenced during a study of PD-1 blockade in classical Hodgkin lymphoma. In every patient, relapse followed autologous stem cell transplantation, while exposure to brentuximab vedotin differed. Turning to this clone: Within the sample, other DNA sequences also encode this same CDR3.

The length of the CDR3 is 17 residues. The germline gives CDR1 KGHSH, CDR2 LQKENI. V gave up 2 bases and J gave up 0 bases, with 14 bases separating them. Here immunoSEQ multiplex PCR was the method, and the copy in TCRdb shows in-frame clones only, minus some. The table lists tens of thousands of clones, 90% of them singletons. The TCR was taken from a human donor with classical Hodgkin lymphoma. The specimen comprised peripheral blood mononuclear cells (PBMCs), sampled at baseline. The rearrangement links TRBV18 to TRBJ1-3; D is undetermined. In DNA form, the CDR3 reads TGTGCCAGCTCACCAGGGCATGGATCAGGCTCTGGAAACACCATATATTTT. This encodes CASSPGHGSGSGNTIYF.